This entry concerns a single T cell receptor (beta chain). Germline V gene lookup returns CDR1 LGHDT and CDR2 YNNKEL (reference sequence). The CDR3 is 12 amino acids. V lost 1 base and J lost 7; bases outside the gene matches: 0. This sample was taken from a study of blood T cell repertoires in COVID-19. For the study at large: Sources were T cells, B-cell-depleted T cells, or PBMCs; the material itself was cDNA or gDNA.

In the original processing: Reference gene primer amplification gave estimated nucleated cell counts. TCRdb's table, derived via immunoSEQ multiplex PCR, lists solely in-frame clones and lacks some. That table gives V, J and clone size, and the DNA gave D and trimming. Among around 120,000 clones, approximately 87% were seen once, and the ten largest hold more than 25%. The origin of this receptor is a woman aged 65 to 85 with acute or convalescent COVID-19. The sequenced sample consisted of peripheral blood. The chain uses TRBV3-1 (or the pseudogene TRBV3-2) and TRBJ2-5; TRBD2 agrees at 7 bases. CDR3 loop: CASSQGGGTQYF. In DNA form, the CDR3 reads TGTGCCAGCAGCCAAGGCGGGGGGACCCAGTACTTC.